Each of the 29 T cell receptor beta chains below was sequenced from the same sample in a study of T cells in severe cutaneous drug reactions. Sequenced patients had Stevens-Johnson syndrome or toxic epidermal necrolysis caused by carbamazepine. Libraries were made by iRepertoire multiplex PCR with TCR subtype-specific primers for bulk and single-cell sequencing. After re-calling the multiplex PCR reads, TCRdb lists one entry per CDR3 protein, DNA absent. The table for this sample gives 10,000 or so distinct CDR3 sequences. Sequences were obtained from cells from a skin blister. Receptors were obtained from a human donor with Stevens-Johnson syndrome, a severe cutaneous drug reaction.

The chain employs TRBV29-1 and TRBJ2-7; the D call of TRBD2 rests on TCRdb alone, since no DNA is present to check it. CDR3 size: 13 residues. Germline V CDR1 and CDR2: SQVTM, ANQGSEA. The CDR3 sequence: CSAGLAGSYEQYF.

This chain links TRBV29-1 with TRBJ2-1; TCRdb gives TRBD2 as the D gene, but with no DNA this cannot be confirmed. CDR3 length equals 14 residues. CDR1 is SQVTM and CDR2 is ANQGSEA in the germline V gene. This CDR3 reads CSIPTSSFYNEQFF.

This chain's CDR3 is CSVEGGQASYEQYF. The chain carries TRBV29-1 and TRBJ2-7; absent DNA, TCRdb's TRBD1 call cannot be checked. The CDR3 extends over 14 amino acids. CDR1 is SQVTM, CDR2 ANQGSEA, per germline.

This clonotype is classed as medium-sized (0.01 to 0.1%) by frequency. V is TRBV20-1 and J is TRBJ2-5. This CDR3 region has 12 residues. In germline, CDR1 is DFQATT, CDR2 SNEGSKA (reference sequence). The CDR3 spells CSAVKWEETQYF.

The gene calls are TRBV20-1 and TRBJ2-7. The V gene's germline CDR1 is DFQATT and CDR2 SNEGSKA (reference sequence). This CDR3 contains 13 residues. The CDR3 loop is CSAKTRSSYEQYF.

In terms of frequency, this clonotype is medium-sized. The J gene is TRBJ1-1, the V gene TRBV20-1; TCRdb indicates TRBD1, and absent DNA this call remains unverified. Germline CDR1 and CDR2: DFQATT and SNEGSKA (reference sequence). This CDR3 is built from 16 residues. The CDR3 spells CSARVENRAVRAEAFF.

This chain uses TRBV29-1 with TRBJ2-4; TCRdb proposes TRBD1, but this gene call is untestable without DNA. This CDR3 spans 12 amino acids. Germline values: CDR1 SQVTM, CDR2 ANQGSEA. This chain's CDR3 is CSVGGGVNIQYF.

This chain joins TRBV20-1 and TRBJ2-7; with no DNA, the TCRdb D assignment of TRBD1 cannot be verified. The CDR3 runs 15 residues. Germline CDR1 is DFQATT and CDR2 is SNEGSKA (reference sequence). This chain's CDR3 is CSALAPLRQGDEQYF.

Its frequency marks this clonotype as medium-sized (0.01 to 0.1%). The CDR3: CSQGGVGTDTQYF. The chain carries TRBV20-1 and TRBJ2-3; there is no DNA to check the TCRdb D call of TRBD1. The CDR3 has 13 residues. Germline CDR1 DFQATT, CDR2 SNEGSKA (reference sequence).

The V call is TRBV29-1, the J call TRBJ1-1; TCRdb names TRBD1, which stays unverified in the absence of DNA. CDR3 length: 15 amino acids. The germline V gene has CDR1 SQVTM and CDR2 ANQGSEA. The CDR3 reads CSVAPGWGMNTEAFF.

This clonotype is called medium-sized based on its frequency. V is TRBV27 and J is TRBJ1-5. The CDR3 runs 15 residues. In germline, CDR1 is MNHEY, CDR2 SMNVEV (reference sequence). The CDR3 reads CASSLSKGYNQPQHF.

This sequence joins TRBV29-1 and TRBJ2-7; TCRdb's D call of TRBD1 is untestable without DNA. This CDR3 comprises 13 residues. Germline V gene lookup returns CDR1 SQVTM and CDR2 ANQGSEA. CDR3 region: CSAKFGHTYEQYF.

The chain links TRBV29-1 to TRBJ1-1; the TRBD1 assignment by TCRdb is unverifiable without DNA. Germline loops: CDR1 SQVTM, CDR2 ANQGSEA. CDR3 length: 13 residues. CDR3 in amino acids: CSAWDMGNTEAFF.

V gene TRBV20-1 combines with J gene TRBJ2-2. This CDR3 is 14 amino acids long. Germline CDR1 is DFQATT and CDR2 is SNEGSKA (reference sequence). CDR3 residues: CSARGVANTGELFF.

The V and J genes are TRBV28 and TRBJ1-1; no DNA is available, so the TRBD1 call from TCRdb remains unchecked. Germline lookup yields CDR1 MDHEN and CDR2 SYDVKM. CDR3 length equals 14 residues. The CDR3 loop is CASSLDTSNTEAFF.

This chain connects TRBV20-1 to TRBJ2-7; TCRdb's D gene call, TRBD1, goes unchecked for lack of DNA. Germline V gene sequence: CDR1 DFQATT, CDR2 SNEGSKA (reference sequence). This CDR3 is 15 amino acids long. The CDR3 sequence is CSAADGQGEIYEQYF.

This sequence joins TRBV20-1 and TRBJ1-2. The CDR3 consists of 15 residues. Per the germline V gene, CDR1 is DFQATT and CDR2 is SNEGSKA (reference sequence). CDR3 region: CSARDPSPANYGYTF.

The CDR3 sequence is CSASLTGEIYTQYF. The chain recombines TRBV20-1 with TRBJ2-3; the TRBD2 assignment by TCRdb is unverifiable without DNA. This CDR3 has 14 residues. Germline CDR1 is DFQATT and CDR2 is SNEGSKA (reference sequence).

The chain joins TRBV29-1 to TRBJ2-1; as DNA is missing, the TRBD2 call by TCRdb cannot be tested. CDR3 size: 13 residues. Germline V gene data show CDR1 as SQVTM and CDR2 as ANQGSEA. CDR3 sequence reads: CSARTSGSDEQFF.

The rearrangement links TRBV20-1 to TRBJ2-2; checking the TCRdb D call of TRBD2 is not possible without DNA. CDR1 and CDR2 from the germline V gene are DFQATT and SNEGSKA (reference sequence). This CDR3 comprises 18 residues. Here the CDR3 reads CSAREFSSGALYTGELFF.

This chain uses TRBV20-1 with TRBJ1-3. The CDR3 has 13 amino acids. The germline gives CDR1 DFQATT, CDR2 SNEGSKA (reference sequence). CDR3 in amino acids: CSARAVLGYTIYF.

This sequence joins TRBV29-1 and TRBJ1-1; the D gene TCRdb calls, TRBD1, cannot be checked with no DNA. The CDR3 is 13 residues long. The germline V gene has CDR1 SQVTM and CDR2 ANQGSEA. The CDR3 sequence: CSATRDRNTEAFF.

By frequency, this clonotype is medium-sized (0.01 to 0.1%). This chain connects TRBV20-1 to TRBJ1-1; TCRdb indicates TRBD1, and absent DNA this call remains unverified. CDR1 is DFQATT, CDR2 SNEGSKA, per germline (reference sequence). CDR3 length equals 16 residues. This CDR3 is CSVSSPGQGSLTEAFF.

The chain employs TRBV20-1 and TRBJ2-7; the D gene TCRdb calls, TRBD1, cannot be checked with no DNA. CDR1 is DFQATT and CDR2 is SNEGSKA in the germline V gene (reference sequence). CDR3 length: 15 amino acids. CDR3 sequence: CSARDGDRGRREQYF.

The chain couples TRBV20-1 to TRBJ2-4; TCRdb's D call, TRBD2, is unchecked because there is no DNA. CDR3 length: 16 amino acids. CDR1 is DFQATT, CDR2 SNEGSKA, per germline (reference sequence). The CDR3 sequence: CSANGLAGGPTNIQYF.

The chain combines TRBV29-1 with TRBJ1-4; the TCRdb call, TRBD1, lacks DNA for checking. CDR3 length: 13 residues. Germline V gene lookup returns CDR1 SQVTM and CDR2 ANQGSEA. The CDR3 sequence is CSVKTDSNEKLFF.

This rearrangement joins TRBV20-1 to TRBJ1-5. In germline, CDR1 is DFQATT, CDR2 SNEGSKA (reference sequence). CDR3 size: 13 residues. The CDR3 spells CSASRTRNQPQHF.

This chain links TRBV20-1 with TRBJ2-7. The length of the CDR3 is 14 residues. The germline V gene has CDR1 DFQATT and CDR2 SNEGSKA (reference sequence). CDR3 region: CSARIQRNSYEQYF.

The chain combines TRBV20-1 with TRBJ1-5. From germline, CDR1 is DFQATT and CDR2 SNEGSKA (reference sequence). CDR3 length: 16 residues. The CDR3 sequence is CSALPPLSPSNQPQHF.